The 27 T cell receptor beta chains in this list originate from one sample, sequenced in a study of T cell changes during pregnancy in multiple sclerosis. The method was immunoSEQ multiplex PCR; TCRdb's version includes in-frame clones alone and lacks a portion of them. The sample comprises around 100,000 clones, about 90% of which are singletons, and 0.8% to 1% rests with the top ten. The sample in question was peripheral blood, obtained after pregnancy. The receptors come from a female donor with multiple sclerosis, enrolled in a pregnancy study.

This chain joins TRBV30 and TRBJ1-3; possible D gene TRBD1, 5 bases. CDR3 length equals 13 residues. Trimming pared 2 bases from V and 4 bases from J, leaving 9 bases between. Germline CDR1 is GTSNPN and CDR2 is SVGIG (reference sequence). The CDR3 region has the DNA TGTGCCTGGAGTTCAGGGAACGGAAACACCATATATTTT. Residues: CAWSSGNGNTIYF. Full variable domain (rest looked up from reference TRBV30 and TRBJ1-3): SQTIHQWPATLVQPVGSPLSLECTVEGTSNPNLYWYRQAAGRGLQLLFYSVGIGQISSEVPQNLSASRPQDRQFILSSKKLLLSDSGFYLCAWSSGNGNTIYFGEGSWLTVV.

The V and J genes are TRBV2 and TRBJ2-5; 7 bases map to TRBD2. Germline CDR1 and CDR2: SNHLY and FYNNEI. The CDR3 totals 16 residues. V trimming: 2 bases; J trimming: 13 bases; junction bases outside the gene matches: 19. The CDR3 region has the DNA TGTGCCAGCAGTGAATATGTGGGGGGGTTTTCCCTCAGTAGGTACTTC. It codes for CASSEYVGGFSLSRYF.

The rearrangement uses TRBV15 and TRBJ1-4; 9 bases agree with TRBD1. J was trimmed by 0 bases and V by 0 bases; bases with no gene match: 5. This CDR3 is 18 amino acids long. The germline gives CDR1 LNHNV, CDR2 YYDKDF (reference sequence). The CDR3 sequence: CATSRDPGQGATNEKLFF. The CDR3 coding sequence is TGTGCCACCAGCAGAGATCCGGGACAGGGCGCAACTAATGAAAAACTGTTTTTT.

V usage is TRBV19 and J usage is TRBJ1-5; D is unresolved. With 1 base removed from V and 6 bases from J, the gap between germline ends came to 13 bases. The germline gives CDR1 LNHDA, CDR2 SQIVND (reference sequence). This CDR3 region has 15 residues. The CDR3 loop reads CASSIAGEASQPQHF. The DNA for the CDR3 is TGTGCCAGTAGTATAGCTGGCGAGGCTAGTCAGCCCCAGCATTTT.

This clone showed up just once. J is TRBJ2-2 and V is TRBV2, with 9 bases lining up with TRBD2. In germline, CDR1 is SNHLY, CDR2 FYNNEI. The CDR3 has 15 amino acids. Trimming took 8 bases from V and 5 from J; bases not matched to a gene: 9. For the CDR3, the DNA is TGTGCCAGCCGTGGCGGGGGGGCACGTACCGGGGAGCTGTTTTTT. It translates to CASRGGGARTGELFF.

The rearrangement joins TRBV7-9 to TRBJ1-1; 7 nucleotides agree with TRBD1. From germline, CDR1 is SEHNR and CDR2 FQNEAQ (reference sequence). The CDR3 contains 15 residues. Trimming cost V 5 bases and J 4 bases; bases outside gene matches: 10. The CDR3 loop is CASSGTRGKGTEAFF. In DNA, the CDR3 is TGTGCCAGCAGCGGGACCAGGGGGAAGGGCACTGAAGCTTTCTTT.

This sequence joins TRBV6-4 and TRBJ2-2; possibly TRBD1 for D (5 bases). CDR3 size: 14 residues. Germline V gene data show CDR1 as MRHNA and CDR2 as SNTAGT. Trimming shortened V by 6 bases and J by 2 bases, and 10 bases separated the two germline ends. As DNA, the CDR3 is TGTGCCAGCAGCACAGGACCCAACACCGGGGAGCTGTTTTTT. Translation: CASSTGPNTGELFF.

The rearrangement uses TRBV4-1 and TRBJ2-1, with 7 bases lining up with TRBD2. Losses at the gene ends were 1 base for V and 7 bases for J; bases not matched to a gene: 7. The CDR3 covers 15 residues. CDR1 and CDR2 (germline): MGHRA, YSYEKL. CDR3 DNA: TGCGCCAGCAGCCAAGGCGCGGGAGTCGGGAATGAGCAGTTCTTC. Translating gives CASSQGAGVGNEQFF.

V and J are TRBV10-2 and TRBJ1-2, with TRBD1 matching 7 bases. The CDR3 is 17 residues long. Germline V gene data show CDR1 as WSHSY and CDR2 as SAAADI. With 0 bases clipped from V and 2 bases from J, the junction kept 9 bases outside the gene matches. CDR3 sequence reads: CASSESFAGQTNYGYTF. The DNA for the CDR3 is TGCGCCAGCAGTGAGTCCTTCGCGGGACAGACCAACTATGGCTACACCTTC.

The rearrangement joins TRBV21-1 to TRBJ2-5; the table's D call, TRBD2, was not checked against the DNA. TRBV21-1 is described as a pseudogene. The length of the CDR3 is 17 residues. The CDR3 sequence is CASSKALSGLAKETQYF. In DNA, the CDR3 is TGTGCCAGCAGCAAAGCGCTTTCGGGACTAGCTAAAGAGACCCAGTACTTC.

The CDR3 bases are TGTGCCTGGAGTGTACGGACTAGCGGGAGGGCCTACGAGCAGTACTTC. This gives the protein CAWSVRTSGRAYEQYF. The genes are TRBV30 and TRBJ2-7; 15 nucleotides match TRBD2. The V gene end was trimmed by 0 bases and the J gene end by 2 bases; junction bases not matched to a gene: 2. Germline loops: CDR1 GTSNPN, CDR2 SVGIG (reference sequence). The CDR3 has 16 residues.

The gene calls are TRBV30 and TRBJ2-7; D possibly corresponds to TRBD1 (5 bases). Trimming cost V 0 bases and J 2 bases, with 14 bases left between them. The CDR3 covers 15 residues. Per germline, CDR1 GTSNPN and CDR2 SVGIG (reference sequence). Here the CDR3 DNA reads TGTGCCTGGAGTGTAAGGCAGGGAAGACCCTACGAGCAGTACTTC. Translating it yields CAWSVRQGRPYEQYF.

The J gene is TRBJ2-5, the V gene TRBV7-2; perhaps TRBD2 as D (7 bases). This CDR3 region has 15 residues. Trimming cost V 5 bases and J 5 bases, with 18 bases left between them. The germline CDR1 and CDR2 sequences are SGHTA and FQGNSA. The CDR3 nucleotides read TGTGCCAGCAGCAGGGGGGGAGCGGTCCGGGAGACCCAGTACTTC. The encoded protein is CASSRGGAVRETQYF.

The chain employs TRBV5-1 and TRBJ2-7; D may be TRBD1 (5 bases). Germline V gene lookup returns CDR1 SGHRS and CDR2 YFSETQ. CDR3 length: 15 amino acids. With 0 bases removed from V and 0 bases from J, the gap between germline ends came to 10 bases. The CDR3 is CASSLGQGFSYEQYF. The DNA for the CDR3 is TGCGCCAGCAGCTTGGGGCAGGGATTCTCCTACGAGCAGTACTTC.

The V and J genes are TRBV29-1 and TRBJ2-7; TRBD2 might be the D (7 bases). Germline V lookup: CDR1 SQVTM, CDR2 ANQGSEA. Trimming took 7 bases from V and 4 from J, leaving 17 bases between them. This CDR3 contains 13 residues. The CDR3 sequence is CSAKGGGGYEQYF. The CDR3 nucleotides read TGCAGCGCTAAAGGAGGGGGGGGGTACGAGCAGTACTTC.

CDR3 bases: TGTGCCAGCAGCCGGACAGGGCGGACTGAAGCTTTCTTT. Its translation is CASSRTGRTEAFF. The genes are TRBV7-6 and TRBJ1-1; 8 bases agree with TRBD1. V dropped 5 bases and J dropped 5; count of bases not matched to a gene: 4. Germline values: CDR1 SGHVS, CDR2 FNYEAQ. This CDR3 is 13 amino acids long.

J is TRBJ2-3 and V is TRBV18, with D unclear. V was trimmed by 2 bases and J by 0 bases, leaving 9 bases between them. Germline lookup yields CDR1 KGHSH and CDR2 LQKENI. This CDR3 region has 15 residues. CDR3 region: CASSPTRVSTDTQYF. CDR3 bases: TGTGCCAGCTCACCAACGCGAGTTAGCACAGATACGCAGTATTTT.

The rearrangement joins TRBV9 to TRBJ1-2, with 9 bases lining up with TRBD1. The CDR3 is 16 amino acids. The junction had 11 bases not matched to a gene; V was cut back by 3 bases and J by 5 bases. Per germline, CDR1 SGDLS and CDR2 YYNGEE. The CDR3 region is CASSGGRDRVTYGYTF. The CDR3 DNA sequence: TGTGCCAGCAGCGGGGGCCGGGACAGGGTTACTTATGGCTACACCTTC.

The V call is TRBV6-6, the J call TRBJ2-2; 13 nucleotides agree with TRBD2. The CDR3 has 15 residues. Germline V gene data show CDR1 as MNHNY and CDR2 as SVGAGI (reference sequence). The trim removed 5 bases at V and 6 bases at J, leaving 3 bases unmatched. CDR3 in amino acids: CASSGLAGVAGELFF. CDR3 DNA sequence: TGTGCCAGCAGTGGACTAGCGGGAGTCGCCGGGGAGCTGTTTTTT.

This rearrangement joins TRBV2 to TRBJ1-4; 7 bases are a match to TRBD1. The CDR3 spans 13 residues. The V gene's germline CDR1 is SNHLY and CDR2 FYNNEI. V shed 5 bases and J 8 bases; nucleotides not matched to a gene: 5. The CDR3 nucleotides read TGTGCCAGCAGTAACAGGGGCAGAGAAAAACTGTTTTTT. Protein sequence: CASSNRGREKLFF.

The chain couples TRBV7-9 to TRBJ1-3; D gene ambiguous. The V gene lost 5 bases and the J gene lost 0 bases, with 14 bases spanning the gap. Germline assignment: CDR1 SEHNR and CDR2 FQNEAQ (reference sequence). There are 16 residues in the CDR3. CDR3 sequence: CASSRFLLSSGNTIYF. For the CDR3, the DNA is TGTGCCAGCAGCCGATTCCTACTGAGCTCTGGAAACACCATATATTTT.

Here the CDR3 reads CASSLGRDTQYF. CDR3 DNA sequence: TGTGCCAGCAGCCTCGGGAGAGATACGCAGTATTTT. The V gene is TRBV6-5, the J gene TRBJ2-3; D possibly corresponds to TRBD2 (6 bases). The CDR3 length is 12 residues. Per germline, CDR1 MNHEY and CDR2 SVGAGI. Trimming left V 6 bases short and J 5 bases short, with 9 bases between.

V and J are TRBV7-2 and TRBJ2-7; a weak D match, TRBD1 (5 bases). The V gene lost 4 bases and the J gene lost 4 bases, with 11 bases spanning the gap. Germline CDR1 SGHTA, CDR2 FQGNSA. This CDR3 is 13 amino acids long. The CDR3 sequence: CASSSPPGYEQYF. The CDR3 bases are TGTGCCAGCAGCTCGCCCCCAGGGTACGAGCAGTACTTC.

This chain links TRBV12-5 with TRBJ1-1; tentatively, D is TRBD1 (6 bases). Per the germline V gene, CDR1 is LGHNT and CDR2 is FRNRAP. The CDR3 sequence is 16 residues long. V lost 5 bases and J lost 1, with 17 bases in between. The DNA of the CDR3 is TGTGCTAGTGGTCGGTACAGGGCCGATGGGAACACTGAAGCTTTCTTT. It translates to CASGRYRADGNTEAFF.

This chain links TRBV10-1 with TRBJ2-4, with TRBD1 as a possible D gene (6 bases). Germline-derived CDR1 and CDR2 are WNHNN and SYGVQD (reference sequence). V was cut by 4 bases and J by 0 bases, with 19 bases left in between. This CDR3 has 18 residues. The CDR3 here is CASSARDTSTLAKNIQYF. The CDR3 DNA reads TGCGCCAGCAGTGCCCGGGACACTTCCACCCTAGCCAAAAACATTCAGTACTTC.

The gene calls are TRBV14 and TRBJ1-2, with 7 bases lining up with TRBD1. Germline CDR1 and CDR2: SGHDN and FVKESK. Unmatched junction bases numbered 4, after V lost 4 bases and J lost 5 bases. The CDR3 spans 13 residues. In DNA, the CDR3 is TGTGCCAGCAGCCGGGGGACAGCTTATGGCTACACCTTC. Amino acids: CASSRGTAYGYTF. The complete variable domain, with remaining parts taken from reference TRBV14 and TRBJ1-2, reads EAGVTQFPSHSVIEKGQTVTLRCDPISGHDNLYWYRRVMGKEIKFLLHFVKESKQDESGMPNNRFLAERTGGTYSTLKVQPAELEDSGVYFCASSRGTAYGYTFGSGTRLTVV.

This chain joins TRBV7-2 and TRBJ2-7, with D possibly being TRBD2 (5 bases). V was pared by 3 bases and J by 4 bases, with 13 bases between. This CDR3 has 14 amino acids. CDR1 is SGHTA, CDR2 FQGNSA, per germline. The CDR3 protein is CASSFRRSTYEQYF. The CDR3 coding sequence is TGTGCCAGCAGCTTTAGGAGGTCCACTTACGAGCAGTACTTC.